The 14 T cell receptor beta chains given below trace back to one sample, sequenced in a study of blood T cell repertoires in COVID-19. Data came from immunoSEQ multiplex PCR; TCRdb stores just in-frame clones and leaves some out. Of about 360,000 clones detected, around nine tenths appear once; the ten largest clones hold 2.5% to 3.5%. The sequenced sample consisted of peripheral blood. The receptor source for this set is a human donor in a cohort sampled during active COVID-19.

The CDR3 DNA sequence: TGTGCCAGCAGCTTTGGGGGGGCATCAAGGGAGCAGTTCTTC. It specifies CASSFGGASREQFF. J is TRBJ2-1 and V is TRBV5-8; weak D call: TRBD2 (7 bases). The germline V and J ends were trimmed by 2 bases and 10 bases, with 16 bases remaining between them. Germline CDR1 is SGHTS and CDR2 is YDEGEE. CDR3 length: 14 amino acids. Filled out from reference TRBV5-8 and TRBJ2-1, the complete variable domain reads EAGVTQSPTHLIKTRGQQATLRCSPISGHTSVYWYQQALGLGLQFLLWYDEGEERNRGNFPPRFSGRQFPNYSSELNVNALELEDSALYLCASSFGGASREQFFGPGTRLTVL.

The CDR3 here is CASRFSSGRRYGYTF. The CDR3, as DNA: TGTGCCAGCCGCTTCTCTAGCGGCAGGCGCTATGGCTACACCTTC. V usage is TRBV28 and J usage is TRBJ1-2; D gene unclear. The germline gives CDR1 MDHEN, CDR2 SYDVKM. This CDR3 spans 15 amino acids. Trimming left V 8 bases short and J 4 bases short, with 20 bases between.

The chain links TRBV18 to TRBJ2-1, with D perhaps TRBD1 (6 bases). Trimming pared 3 bases from V and 1 base from J, leaving 13 bases between. Germline CDR1 and CDR2: KGHSH and LQKENI. The CDR3 has 16 amino acids. The CDR3 sequence is CASSPGAYTSYNEQFF. The CDR3 DNA reads TGTGCCAGCTCACCGGGGGCTTACACGTCCTACAATGAGCAGTTCTTC.

This chain uses TRBV7-8 with TRBJ1-5, with D uncertain. Trimming stripped 1 base from V and 3 bases from J, with 13 bases between. Per the germline V gene, CDR1 is SGHVS and CDR2 is FQNEAQ. The CDR3 spans 16 residues. The CDR3 reads CASSLDPLRLNQPQHF. In DNA, the CDR3 is TGTGCCAGCAGCTTAGACCCCTTGAGGCTCAATCAGCCCCAGCATTTT.

Only a few counts were recorded for this clone. The chain is built from TRBV3-1 (or the pseudogene TRBV3-2) and TRBJ2-1; 8 nucleotides match TRBD2. V lost 0 bases and J lost 0; bases outside the gene matches: 4. CDR3 size: 17 residues. Per the germline V gene, CDR1 is LGHDT and CDR2 is YNNKEL (reference sequence). DNA of the CDR3: TGTGCCAGCAGCCAAGACCCCAGCGGGAGCTCCTACAATGAGCAGTTCTTC. Its translation is CASSQDPSGSSYNEQFF.

The rearrangement links TRBV4-1 to TRBJ2-3, with TRBD2 as a possible D gene (6 bases). The CDR3 has 16 amino acids. Between the trimmed V and J ends, which lost 2 bases and 7 bases, there was a span of 19 bases. The germline V gene encodes CDR1 MGHRA and CDR2 YSYEKL. As DNA, the CDR3 is TGCGCCAGCAGCCAATTTGCCCGCGTCGGGACTTATACGCAGTATTTT. This codes for CASSQFARVGTYTQYF.

The chain is built from TRBV6-5 and TRBJ1-2; D not resolved. The CDR3 totals 15 residues. Germline CDR1 is MNHEY and CDR2 is SVGAGI. V gave up 4 bases and J gave up 8 bases, with 20 bases separating them. For the CDR3, the DNA is TGTGCCAGCAGTTTGACTCGTCGTCGGGTAGGCGGCTACACCTTC. Translated, it gives CASSLTRRRVGGYTF.

The chain carries TRBV11-3 and TRBJ1-1, with TRBD1 as a possible D gene (5 bases). Per the germline V gene, CDR1 is SGHNT and CDR2 is YENEEA. Trimming pared 0 bases from V and 0 bases from J, leaving 8 bases between. The CDR3 has 15 amino acids. The CDR3 coding sequence is TGTGCCAGCAGCTTAGATGGGGCCGTGAACACTGAAGCTTTCTTT. Translation: CASSLDGAVNTEAFF.

This clone was counted once. J is TRBJ1-5 and V is TRBV5-6; TRBD1 might be the D (5 bases). Germline V gene sequence: CDR1 SGHDT, CDR2 YYEEEE. The length of the CDR3 is 14 residues. With 2 bases removed from V and 6 bases from J, the gap between germline ends came to 12 bases. The CDR3, as DNA: TGTGCCAGCAGCTTCTCCGGGGGTCGTCAGCCCCAGCATTTT. Translating gives CASSFSGGRQPQHF.

The CDR3 here is CAWSPGAVGKLFF. The CDR3 nucleotides are TGTGCCTGGAGTCCAGGGGCAGTTGGAAAACTGTTTTTT. V gene TRBV30 combines with J gene TRBJ1-4, with D possibly matching TRBD1 (6 bases). CDR3 length: 13 residues. Germline loops: CDR1 GTSNPN, CDR2 SVGIG (reference sequence). The V end lost 2 bases, the J end lost 10 bases, and 14 bases lay between the germline ends. Variable domain in full (rest from reference TRBV30 and TRBJ1-4): SQTIHQWPATLVQPVGSPLSLECTVEGTSNPNLYWYRQAAGRGLQLLFYSVGIGQISSEVPQNLSASRPQDRQFILSSKKLLLSDSGFYLCAWSPGAVGKLFFGSGTQLSVL.

The chain employs TRBV27 and TRBJ2-7, with D possibly being TRBD2 (6 bases). In germline, CDR1 is MNHEY, CDR2 SMNVEV (reference sequence). Trimming left V 8 bases short and J 6 bases short, with 26 bases between. The CDR3 runs 16 residues. The CDR3: CASGPIDYGSLTEQYF. CDR3 in DNA: TGTGCCAGCGGCCCTATCGATTACGGGAGCTTAACCGAGCAGTACTTC.

This clone appeared a few times. V is TRBV10-3 and J is TRBJ2-1, with TRBD2 matching over 8 bases. The CDR3 length is 16 residues. Per germline, CDR1 ENHRY and CDR2 SYGVKD. The V segment lost 5 bases and the J segment 0 bases; nucleotides outside the gene matches: 6. The CDR3 DNA follows: TGTGCCATCAGTCGGGGGGGCCAGAGCTCCTACAATGAGCAGTTCTTC. Translating it yields CAISRGGQSSYNEQFF.

The chain employs TRBV14 and TRBJ2-5; D perhaps matches TRBD1 (6 bases). Per the germline V gene, CDR1 is SGHDN and CDR2 is FVKESK. The CDR3 is 15 amino acids. V lost 1 base to trimming and J lost 5 bases, with 14 bases between them. The CDR3 loop reads CASSQGGSDSETQYF. CDR3 sequence (DNA): TGTGCCAGCAGCCAAGGGGGTTCGGACAGTGAGACCCAGTACTTC.

V gene TRBV5-6 combines with J gene TRBJ2-7; the D is unclear. Germline V lookup: CDR1 SGHDT, CDR2 YYEEEE. The V end lost 5 bases, the J end lost 8 bases, and 17 bases lay between the germline ends. The CDR3 covers 13 residues. CDR3 sequence reads: CASSYFSESQQYF. CDR3 nucleotides: TGTGCCAGCAGTTACTTCTCCGAGAGCCAGCAGTACTTC. The full variable domain, with the rest looked up from reference TRBV5-6 and TRBJ2-7, is DAGVTQSPTHLIKTRGQQVTLRCSPKSGHDTVSWYQQALGQGPQFIFQYYEEEERQRGNFPDRFSGHQFPNYSSELNVNALLLGDSALYLCASSYFSESQQYFGPGTRLTVT.